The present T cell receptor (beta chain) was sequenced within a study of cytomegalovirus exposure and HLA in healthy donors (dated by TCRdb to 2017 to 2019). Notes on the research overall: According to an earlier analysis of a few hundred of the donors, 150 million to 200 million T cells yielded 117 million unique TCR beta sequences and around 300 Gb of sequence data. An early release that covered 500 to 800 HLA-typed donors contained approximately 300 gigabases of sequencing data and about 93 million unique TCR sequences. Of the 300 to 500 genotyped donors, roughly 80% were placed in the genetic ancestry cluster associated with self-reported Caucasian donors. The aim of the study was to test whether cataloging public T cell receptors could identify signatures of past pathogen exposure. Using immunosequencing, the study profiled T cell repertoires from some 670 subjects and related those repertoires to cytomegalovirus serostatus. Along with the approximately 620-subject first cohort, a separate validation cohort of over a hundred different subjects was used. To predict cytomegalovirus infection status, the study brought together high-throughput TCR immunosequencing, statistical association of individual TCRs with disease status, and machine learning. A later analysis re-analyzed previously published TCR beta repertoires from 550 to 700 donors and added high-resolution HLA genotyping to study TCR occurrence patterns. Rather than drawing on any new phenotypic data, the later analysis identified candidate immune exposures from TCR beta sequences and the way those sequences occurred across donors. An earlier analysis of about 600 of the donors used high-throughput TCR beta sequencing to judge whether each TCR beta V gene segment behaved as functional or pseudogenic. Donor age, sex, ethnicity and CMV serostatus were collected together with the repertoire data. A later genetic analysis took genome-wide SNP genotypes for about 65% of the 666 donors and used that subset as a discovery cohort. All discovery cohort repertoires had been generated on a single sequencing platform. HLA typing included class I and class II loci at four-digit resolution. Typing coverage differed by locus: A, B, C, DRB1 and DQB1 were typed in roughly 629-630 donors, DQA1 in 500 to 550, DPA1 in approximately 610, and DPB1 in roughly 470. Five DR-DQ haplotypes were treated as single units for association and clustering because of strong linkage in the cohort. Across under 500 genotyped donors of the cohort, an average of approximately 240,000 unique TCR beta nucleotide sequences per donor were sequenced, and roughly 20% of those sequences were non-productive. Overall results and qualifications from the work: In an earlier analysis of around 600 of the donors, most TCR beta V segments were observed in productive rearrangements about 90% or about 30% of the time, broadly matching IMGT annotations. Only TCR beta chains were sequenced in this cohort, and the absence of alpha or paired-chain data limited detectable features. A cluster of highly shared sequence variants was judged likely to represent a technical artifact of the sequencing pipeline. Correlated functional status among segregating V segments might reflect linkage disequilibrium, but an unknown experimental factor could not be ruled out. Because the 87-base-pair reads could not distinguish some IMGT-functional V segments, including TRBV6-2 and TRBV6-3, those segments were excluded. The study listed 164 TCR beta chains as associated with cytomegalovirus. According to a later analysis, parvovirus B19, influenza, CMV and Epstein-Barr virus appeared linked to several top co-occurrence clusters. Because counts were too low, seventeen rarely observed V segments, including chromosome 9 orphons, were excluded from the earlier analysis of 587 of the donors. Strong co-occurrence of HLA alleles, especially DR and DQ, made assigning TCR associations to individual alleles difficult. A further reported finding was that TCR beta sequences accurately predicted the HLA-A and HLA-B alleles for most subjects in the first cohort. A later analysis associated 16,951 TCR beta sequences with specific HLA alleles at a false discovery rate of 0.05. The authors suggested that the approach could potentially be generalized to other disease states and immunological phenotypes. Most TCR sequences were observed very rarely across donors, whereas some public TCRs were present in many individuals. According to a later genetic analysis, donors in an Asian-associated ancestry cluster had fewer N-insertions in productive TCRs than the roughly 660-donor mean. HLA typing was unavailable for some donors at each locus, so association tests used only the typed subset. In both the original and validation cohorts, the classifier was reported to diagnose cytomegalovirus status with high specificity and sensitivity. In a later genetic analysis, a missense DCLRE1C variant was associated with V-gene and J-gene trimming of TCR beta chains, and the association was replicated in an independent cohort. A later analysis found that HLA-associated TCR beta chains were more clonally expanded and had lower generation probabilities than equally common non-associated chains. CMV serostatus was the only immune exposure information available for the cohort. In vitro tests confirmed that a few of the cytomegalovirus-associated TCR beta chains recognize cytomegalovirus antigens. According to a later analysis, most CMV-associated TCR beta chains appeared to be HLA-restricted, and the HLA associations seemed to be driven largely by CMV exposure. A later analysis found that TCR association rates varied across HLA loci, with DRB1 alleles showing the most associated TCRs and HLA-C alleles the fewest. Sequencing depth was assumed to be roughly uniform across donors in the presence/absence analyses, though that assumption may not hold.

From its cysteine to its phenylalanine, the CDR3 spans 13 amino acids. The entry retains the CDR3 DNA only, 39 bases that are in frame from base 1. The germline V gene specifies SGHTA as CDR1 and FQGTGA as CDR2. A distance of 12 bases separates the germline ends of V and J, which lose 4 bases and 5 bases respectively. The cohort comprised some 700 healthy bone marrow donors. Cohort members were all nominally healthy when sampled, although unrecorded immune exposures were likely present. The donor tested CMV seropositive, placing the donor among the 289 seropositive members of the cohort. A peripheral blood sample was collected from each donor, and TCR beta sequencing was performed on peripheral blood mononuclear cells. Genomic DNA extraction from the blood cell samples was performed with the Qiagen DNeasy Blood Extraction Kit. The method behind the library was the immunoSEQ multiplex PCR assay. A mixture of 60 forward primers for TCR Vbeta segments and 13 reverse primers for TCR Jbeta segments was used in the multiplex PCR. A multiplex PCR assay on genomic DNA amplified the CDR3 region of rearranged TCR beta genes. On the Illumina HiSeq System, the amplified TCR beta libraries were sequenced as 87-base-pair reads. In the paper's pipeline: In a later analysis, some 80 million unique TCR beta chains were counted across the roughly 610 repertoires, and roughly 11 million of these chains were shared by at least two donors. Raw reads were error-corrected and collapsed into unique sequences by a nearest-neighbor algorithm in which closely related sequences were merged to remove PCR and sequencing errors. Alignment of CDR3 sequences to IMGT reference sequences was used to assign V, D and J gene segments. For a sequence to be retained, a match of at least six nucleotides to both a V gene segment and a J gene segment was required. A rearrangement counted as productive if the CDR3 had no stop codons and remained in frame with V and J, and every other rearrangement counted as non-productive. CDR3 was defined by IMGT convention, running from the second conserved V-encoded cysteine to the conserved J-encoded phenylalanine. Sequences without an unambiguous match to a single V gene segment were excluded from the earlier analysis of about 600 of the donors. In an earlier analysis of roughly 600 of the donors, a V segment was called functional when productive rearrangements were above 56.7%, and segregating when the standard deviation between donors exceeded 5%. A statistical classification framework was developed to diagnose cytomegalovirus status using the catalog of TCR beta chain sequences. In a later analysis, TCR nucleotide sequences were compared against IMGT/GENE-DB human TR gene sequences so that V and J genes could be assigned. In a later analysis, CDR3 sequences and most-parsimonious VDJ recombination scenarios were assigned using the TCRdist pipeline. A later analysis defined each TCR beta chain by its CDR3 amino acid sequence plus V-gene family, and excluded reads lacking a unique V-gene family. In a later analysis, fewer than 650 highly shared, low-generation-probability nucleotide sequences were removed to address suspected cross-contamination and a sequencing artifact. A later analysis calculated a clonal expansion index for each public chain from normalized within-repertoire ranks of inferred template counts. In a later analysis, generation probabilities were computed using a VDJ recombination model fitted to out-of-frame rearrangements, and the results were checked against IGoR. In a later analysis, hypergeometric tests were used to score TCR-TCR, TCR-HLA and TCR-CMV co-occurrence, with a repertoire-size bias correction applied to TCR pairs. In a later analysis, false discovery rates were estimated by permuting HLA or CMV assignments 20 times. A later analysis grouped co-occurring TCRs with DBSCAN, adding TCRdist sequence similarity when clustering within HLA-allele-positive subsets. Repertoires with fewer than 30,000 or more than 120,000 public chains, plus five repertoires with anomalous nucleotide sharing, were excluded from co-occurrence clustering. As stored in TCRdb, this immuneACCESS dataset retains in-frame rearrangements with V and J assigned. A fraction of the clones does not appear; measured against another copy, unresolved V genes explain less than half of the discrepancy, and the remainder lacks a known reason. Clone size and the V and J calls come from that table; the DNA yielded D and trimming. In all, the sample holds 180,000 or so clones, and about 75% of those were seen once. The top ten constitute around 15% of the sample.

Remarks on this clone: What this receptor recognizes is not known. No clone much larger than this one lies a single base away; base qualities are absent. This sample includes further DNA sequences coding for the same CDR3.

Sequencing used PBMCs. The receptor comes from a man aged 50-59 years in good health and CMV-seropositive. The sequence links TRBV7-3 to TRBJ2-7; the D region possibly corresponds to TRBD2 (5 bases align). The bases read TGTGCCAGCAGCTCGACGGGGTTCGACGAGCAGTACTTC. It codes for CASSSTGFDEQYF.